This T cell receptor (beta chain) was sequenced during a study of blood T cell repertoires in COVID-19. Study-wide background: COVID-19 samples, acute and convalescent, were from the United States, Italy and Spain.

With 3 bases removed from V and 5 bases from J, the gap between germline ends came to 11 bases. The CDR3 loop spans 13 amino acids. The germline gives CDR1 SGHAT, CDR2 FQDESV (reference sequence). Per the original methods: From reference gene primer amplification, estimates of nucleated cell counts were derived. Generated by immunoSEQ multiplex PCR, the TCRdb table keeps only in-frame clones and is missing some. That table gives V, J and clone size, and the DNA gave D and trimming. The table shows roughly 140,000 clones, with approximately 80% occurring only once. The sequence was obtained from a man aged 55-75 years with active or convalescent COVID-19. J is TRBJ2-7 and V is TRBV11-1, with unresolved D. Sequencing input: peripheral blood. The CDR3 loop is CASSFPPQNEQYF. The CDR3 DNA reads as TGTGCCAGCAGCTTCCCCCCCCAGAACGAGCAGTACTTC.